What follows are 4 T cell receptor beta chains derived from one specimen sequenced in a study of vaccination effects on CD4 cells after COVID-19. TCRdb keeps only in-frame clones here, not all; method: immunoSEQ multiplex PCR. The sample has about 69,000 clones, around two thirds seen once. Antigen-specific CD4+ T cells were first expanded with viral peptide pools by the ViraFEST assay and only then sequenced. A 10-day culture period preceded the isolation of CD4+ T cells. Either the BNT162b2 or mRNA-1273 vaccine was given to participants in two doses. Antigen specificity for these receptors is unknown. The input for sequencing was CD4+ T cells from PBMCs cultured with HCoV-229E spike peptides, taken after COVID-19 vaccination. These receptors came from a human donor who received a COVID-19 vaccine.

This clone was recorded only once. J is TRBJ1-3 and V is TRBV5-1; tentatively, D is TRBD1 (5 bases). CDR3 length: 16 residues. The V and J ends lost 2 bases and 0 bases respectively, with 12 bases between them. Germline V gene sequence: CDR1 SGHRS, CDR2 YFSETQ. CDR3 protein: CASSFGPGGSGNTIYF. Written as DNA, the CDR3 is TGCGCCAGCAGCTTTGGACCGGGGGGCTCTGGAAACACCATATATTTT.

The chain joins TRBV6-5 to TRBJ1-6; maybe TRBD1 (5 bases). The V end was cut by 8 bases, the J end by 9 bases, with 14 bases between. The CDR3 consists of 13 residues. CDR1 is MNHEY, CDR2 SVGAGI, per germline. The CDR3 spells CASGNGALSPLHF. CDR3 nucleotides: TGTGCCAGCGGCAACGGGGCTCTTTCACCCCTCCACTTT.

V is TRBV4-2 and J is TRBJ2-5; 8 bases fit TRBD1. Trimming removed 4 bases from V and 1 base from J; junction bases left unmatched: 8. CDR3 length: 16 residues. From germline, CDR1 is LGHNA and CDR2 YNFKEQ. CDR3 in amino acids: CASSRSTGATQETQYF. In nucleotides, the CDR3 is TGTGCCAGCAGCCGATCGACAGGGGCCACCCAAGAGACCCAGTACTTC.

This chain connects TRBV7-2 to TRBJ1-1; the D is unclear. Per the germline V gene, CDR1 is SGHTA and CDR2 is FQGNSA. The CDR3 loop spans 12 amino acids. Trimming pared 1 base from V and 11 bases from J, leaving 11 bases between. The DNA of the CDR3 is TGTGCCAGCAGCTTAGGGAGCTTAGGGGCTTTCTTT. This gives the protein CASSLGSLGAFF.